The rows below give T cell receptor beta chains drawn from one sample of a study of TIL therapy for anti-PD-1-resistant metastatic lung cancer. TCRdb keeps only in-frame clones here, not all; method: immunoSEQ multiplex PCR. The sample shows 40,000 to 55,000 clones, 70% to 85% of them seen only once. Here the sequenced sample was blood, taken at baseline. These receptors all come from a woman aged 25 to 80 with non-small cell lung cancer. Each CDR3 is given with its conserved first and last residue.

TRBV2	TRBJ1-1	CATSREGAIGTEAFF
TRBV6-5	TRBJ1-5	CASSYLGQINQPQHF
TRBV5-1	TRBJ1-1	CASSTGQGNTEAFF
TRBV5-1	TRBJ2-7	CASSSGGVPEQYF
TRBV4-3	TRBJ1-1	CASSRDRADTEAFF
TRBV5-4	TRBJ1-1	CASSSSSGVNTEAFF
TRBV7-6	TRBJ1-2	CASSLGSGYGYTF
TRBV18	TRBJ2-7	CASSPATGGPYEQYF
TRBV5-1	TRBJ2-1	CASSSNPTSGRANEQFF
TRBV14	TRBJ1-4	CASSPGYREKLFF
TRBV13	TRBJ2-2	CASSYPGQGDTGELFF
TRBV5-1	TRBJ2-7	CASSLVGRADEQYF
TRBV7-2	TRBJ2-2	CASSKNPTNTGELFF
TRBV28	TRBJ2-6	CASRSTGLGANVLTF
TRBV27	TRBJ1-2	CASSLFPGQGNYGYTF
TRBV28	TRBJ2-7	CASSSSQDYEQYF
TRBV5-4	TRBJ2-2	CASSLATGLGGGELFF
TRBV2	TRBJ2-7	CASSEAYGGLGYEQYF
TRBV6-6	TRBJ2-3	CASSPRKDTQYF
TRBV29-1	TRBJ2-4	CSVETSLLGIQYF
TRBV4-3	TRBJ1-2	CASSQEVGTGIGYTF
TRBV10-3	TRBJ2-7	CAISGGVSREGEQYF
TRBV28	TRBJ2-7	CASSSDRGYSYEQYF
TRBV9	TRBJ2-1	CASSKSGSRSYNEQFF
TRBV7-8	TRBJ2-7	CASSLGPGVNRALGEQYF
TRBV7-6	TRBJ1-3	CASSLGQLGNTIYF
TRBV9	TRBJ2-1	CASSVGSQVGNEQFF
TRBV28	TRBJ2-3	CASSFSGTDTQYF
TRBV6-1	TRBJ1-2	CASRPSVGGYYGYTF
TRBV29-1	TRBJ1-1	CSGCGGPMNTEAFF
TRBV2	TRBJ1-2	CASSERPLYGYTF
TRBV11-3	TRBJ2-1	CASSTVSGSLFF
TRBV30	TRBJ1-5	CAWSVRRYQPQHF
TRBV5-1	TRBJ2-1	CASSPPRTSGVYNEQFF
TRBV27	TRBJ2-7	CASSLTGLAGRRKFYEQYF
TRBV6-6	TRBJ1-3	CASTGASGNTIYF
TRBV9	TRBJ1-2	CASSVGGVGYGYTF
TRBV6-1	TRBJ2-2	CASKGGTANTGELFF
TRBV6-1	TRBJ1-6	CASSDGAPYNSPLHF
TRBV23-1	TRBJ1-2	CASSQSRQGIYGYTF
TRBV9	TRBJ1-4	CASSARTGSKEKLFF
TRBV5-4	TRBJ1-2	CASSSSPAHYGYTF
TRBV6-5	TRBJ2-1	CASSYYSSGGSGEQFF
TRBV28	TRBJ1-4	CASSLWSNEKLFF
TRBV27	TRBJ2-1	CASKSVTYNEQFF
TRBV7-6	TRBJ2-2	CASSALGNRGTGELFF
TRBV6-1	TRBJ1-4	CASSVGQSNEKLFF
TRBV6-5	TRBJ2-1	CASSINRGSNEQFF
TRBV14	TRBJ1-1	CASSSQAHTEAFF
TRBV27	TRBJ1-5	CASSLGDQPQHF
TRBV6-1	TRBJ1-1	CASRLQFENTEAFF
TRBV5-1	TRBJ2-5	CASSLVGTSGTGETQYF
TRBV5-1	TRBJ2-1	CASIGGGSGNEQFF
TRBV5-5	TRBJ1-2	CASSLREYGYTF
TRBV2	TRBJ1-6	CASSGGGTPLHF
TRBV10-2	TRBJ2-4	CASSEWGVNIQYF
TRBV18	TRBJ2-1	CASSVQGPGSYNEQFF
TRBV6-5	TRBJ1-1	CASSYSGSVNTEAFF
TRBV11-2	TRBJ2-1	CASSSPYYVNEQFF
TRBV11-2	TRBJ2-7	CASSLEMGLAYF